The 20 T cell receptor beta chains below all came from one sample that was sequenced in a study of blood T cell repertoires in COVID-19. TCRdb's copy holds only in-frame clones and misses some; the assay was immunoSEQ multiplex PCR. Altogether 300,000 to 350,000 clones are present, 90% being singletons, with the ten largest covering 0.95% to 1.3%. Input material: peripheral blood. The receptors come from a woman between 40 and 55 years old with COVID-19, enrolled during active disease.

The genes are TRBV3-1 (or the pseudogene TRBV3-2) and TRBJ2-7, with TRBD2 identical over 11 bases. Germline V CDR1 and CDR2: LGHDT, YNNKEL (reference sequence). The V segment lost 5 bases and the J segment 3 bases; nucleotides outside the gene matches: 6. This CDR3 contains 15 residues. The CDR3 nucleotides are TGTGCCAGCAGCTACCCGGGACTAGCGGACTACGAGCAGTACTTC. This gives the protein CASSYPGLADYEQYF.

J is TRBJ2-1 and V is TRBV6-1, with 11 bases aligning to TRBD2. The CDR3 has 15 residues. In germline, CDR1 is MNHNS, CDR2 SASEGT. Trimming took 2 bases from V and 9 from J; bases not matched to a gene: 6. The chain's CDR3 is CASSESSGRESEQFF. The CDR3 DNA sequence: TGTGCCAGCAGTGAAAGTAGCGGGAGGGAAAGTGAGCAGTTCTTC.

The rearrangement links TRBV5-1 to TRBJ2-1, with TRBD2 as a possible D gene (6 bases). The CDR3 totals 13 residues. V lost 2 bases and J 6 bases, leaving 9 bases between the germline ends. Germline V gene lookup returns CDR1 SGHRS and CDR2 YFSETQ. DNA of the CDR3: TGCGCCAGCAGCTTACCGGGAGTCAATGAGCAGTTCTTC. Translating it yields CASSLPGVNEQFF.

The chain joins TRBV19 to TRBJ2-5, with TRBD1 as a possible D gene (5 bases). Deletions cut 2 bases from V and 4 bases from J, with 14 bases between. The CDR3 runs 15 residues. CDR1 is LNHDA and CDR2 is SQIVND in the germline V gene (reference sequence). The CDR3 DNA is TGTGCCAGTAGTATACAGGGTATAGTTGGAGAGACCCAGTACTTC. Translated, it gives CASSIQGIVGETQYF.

The CDR3 DNA reads TGTGCCAGCAGCCCGGGACAGGGGCGCCCATCCTCCTACGAGCAGTACTTC. It is translated as CASSPGQGRPSSYEQYF. The rearrangement links TRBV7-9 to TRBJ2-7; the match to TRBD1 covers 10 bases. Unmatched junction bases numbered 10, after V lost 5 bases and J lost 0 bases. CDR3 size: 17 residues. Germline CDR1 reads SEHNR; CDR2 reads FQNEAQ (reference sequence).

The chain recombines TRBV27 with TRBJ1-5; 8 bases map to TRBD1. The CDR3 consists of 14 residues. Germline V gene sequence: CDR1 MNHEY, CDR2 SMNVEV (reference sequence). V dropped 6 bases and J dropped 6; count of bases not matched to a gene: 7. The CDR3 DNA reads TGTGCCAGCAGGTCAGGGGGCAGGGGTCAGCCCCAGCATTTT. The encoded protein is CASRSGGRGQPQHF.

The chain has TRBV6-5 and TRBJ1-5; 7 bases align to TRBD1. Germline V gene sequence: CDR1 MNHEY, CDR2 SVGAGI. This CDR3 is built from 14 residues. J was trimmed by 2 bases and V by 4 bases; bases with no gene match: 2. In DNA form, the CDR3 reads TGTGCCAGCAGTTTCGACAGGGGCAATCAGCCCCAGCATTTT. Residues: CASSFDRGNQPQHF.

The J gene is TRBJ2-7, the V gene TRBV9; D is ambiguous. This CDR3 contains 13 residues. Germline-derived CDR1 and CDR2 are SGDLS and YYNGEE. The germline V and J ends were trimmed by 3 bases and 3 bases, with 10 bases remaining between them. The CDR3 protein is CASSANGYYEQYF. The CDR3 coding sequence is TGTGCCAGCAGCGCCAACGGGTACTACGAGCAGTACTTC.

The genes are TRBV5-1 and TRBJ2-1; tentative D call: TRBD2 (6 bases). The CDR3 totals 13 residues. The germline gives CDR1 SGHRS, CDR2 YFSETQ. Trimming removed 3 bases at V and 5 bases at J, with 9 bases between. This CDR3 reads CASSWGVDNEQFF. The CDR3 nucleotides are TGCGCCAGCAGCTGGGGGGTAGACAATGAGCAGTTCTTC.

The V call is TRBV4-2, the J call TRBJ1-2, with TRBD1 identical over 8 bases. Germline CDR1 is LGHNA and CDR2 is YNFKEQ. The CDR3 extends over 13 amino acids. Trimming removed 2 bases from V and 8 bases from J; junction bases left unmatched: 4. The CDR3 sequence: CASSQQDRVGYTF. CDR3 sequence (DNA): TGTGCCAGCAGCCAACAGGACAGGGTGGGCTACACCTTC.

The V call is TRBV6-1, the J call TRBJ1-2, with 9 bases fitting TRBD1. The CDR3 consists of 17 residues. The trim removed 2 bases at V and 0 bases at J, leaving 7 bases unmatched. Germline-derived CDR1 and CDR2 are MNHNS and SASEGT. The CDR3 DNA reads TGTGCCAGCAGTGAATTGAACAGGGGGCGGTCTAACTATGGCTACACCTTC. This encodes CASSELNRGRSNYGYTF.

The rearrangement links TRBV6-2 or TRBV6-3 to TRBJ2-4; no reliable D call. The germline gives CDR1 MNHEY, CDR2 SVGEGT. The CDR3 sequence is 15 residues long. V was trimmed by 4 bases and J by 3 bases, leaving 13 bases between them. The CDR3 loop is CASSSLAVVKNIQYF. In DNA, the CDR3 is TGTGCCAGCAGTTCTCTCGCGGTAGTCAAAAACATTCAGTACTTC.

This chain uses TRBV29-1 with TRBJ2-2; unclear D gene. The CDR3 runs 12 residues. V was shortened by 4 bases and J by 4 bases, with 7 bases between the two germline ends. Germline V lookup: CDR1 SQVTM, CDR2 ANQGSEA. DNA for the CDR3: TGCAGCGTTGGCCTGGCCACCGGGGAGCTGTTTTTT. The encoded protein is CSVGLATGELFF.

The V and J genes are TRBV12-3 or TRBV12-4 and TRBJ1-3; D not certain. Trimming removed 6 bases from V and 0 bases from J, with 6 bases in between. The CDR3 has 13 residues. Here the CDR3 DNA reads TGTGCCAGCAGAGGGAGCTCTGGAAACACCATATATTTT. It yields the protein CASRGSSGNTIYF.

This clone appeared a single time. The chain employs TRBV27 and TRBJ1-2; D remains unclear. The CDR3 has 14 residues. Deletions cut 0 bases from V and 3 bases from J, with 8 bases between. Germline values: CDR1 MNHEY, CDR2 SMNVEV (reference sequence). The DNA of the CDR3 is TGTGCCAGCAGTTTATCGGTCCGGGACTATGGCTACACCTTC. It encodes CASSLSVRDYGYTF.

Remarks on this clone: Other nucleotide sequences in the sample specify the same CDR3. The chain carries TRBV27 and TRBJ1-5, with TRBD1 matching 7 bases. Germline V gene sequence: CDR1 MNHEY, CDR2 SMNVEV (reference sequence). The CDR3 consists of 15 residues. V trimming: 5 bases; J trimming: 2 bases; junction bases outside the gene matches: 6. The CDR3 DNA sequence: TGTGCCAGCAGTCCACGGACAGGAGGCAATCAGCCCCAGCATTTT. As protein: CASSPRTGGNQPQHF.

The chain combines TRBV29-1 with TRBJ1-1; D unclear. The CDR3 is made up of 12 amino acids. The V gene's germline CDR1 is SQVTM and CDR2 ANQGSEA. Trimming took 3 bases from V and 2 from J, leaving 7 bases between them. Here the CDR3 DNA reads TGCAGCGTTGACGGGGTAAACACTGAAGCTTTCTTT. It specifies CSVDGVNTEAFF. Combining the CDR3 with reference TRBV29-1 and TRBJ1-1 gives the whole variable domain SAVISQKPSRDICQRGTSLTIQCQVDSQVTMMFWYRQQPGQSLTLIATANQGSEATYESGFVIDKFPISRPNLTFSTLTVSNMSPEDSSIYLCSVDGVNTEAFFGQGTRLTVV.

The gene calls are TRBV6-2 or TRBV6-3 and TRBJ2-7; D is perhaps TRBD2 (6 bases). Per germline, CDR1 MNHEY and CDR2 SVGEGT. V lost 0 bases, J lost 0 bases, and 12 bases lay in between. The CDR3 totals 16 residues. The CDR3 nucleotides are TGTGCCAGCAGTTACTCGATAGGAGGGACCTCCTACGAGCAGTACTTC. Residues: CASSYSIGGTSYEQYF.

This rearrangement joins TRBV7-9 to TRBJ2-5, with D tentatively TRBD2 (6 bases). CDR3 size: 14 residues. In germline, CDR1 is SEHNR, CDR2 FQNEAQ (reference sequence). V was cut by 5 bases and J by 3 bases, with 13 bases left in between. The CDR3 sequence: CASSRGIYEETQYF. The CDR3 nucleotides are TGTGCCAGCAGCCGCGGGATCTACGAAGAGACCCAGTACTTC.

The chain is built from TRBV6-2 or TRBV6-3 and TRBJ1-5, with D possibly TRBD1 on 6 matching bases. CDR1 and CDR2 from the germline V gene are MNHEY and SVGEGT. This CDR3 is 16 amino acids long. V was shortened by 5 bases and J by 6 bases, with 20 bases between the two germline ends. CDR3 DNA: TGTGCCAGCAGTCCGTTCCACAGGGAATCGGGTCAGCCCCAGCATTTT. Translating gives CASSPFHRESGQPQHF.